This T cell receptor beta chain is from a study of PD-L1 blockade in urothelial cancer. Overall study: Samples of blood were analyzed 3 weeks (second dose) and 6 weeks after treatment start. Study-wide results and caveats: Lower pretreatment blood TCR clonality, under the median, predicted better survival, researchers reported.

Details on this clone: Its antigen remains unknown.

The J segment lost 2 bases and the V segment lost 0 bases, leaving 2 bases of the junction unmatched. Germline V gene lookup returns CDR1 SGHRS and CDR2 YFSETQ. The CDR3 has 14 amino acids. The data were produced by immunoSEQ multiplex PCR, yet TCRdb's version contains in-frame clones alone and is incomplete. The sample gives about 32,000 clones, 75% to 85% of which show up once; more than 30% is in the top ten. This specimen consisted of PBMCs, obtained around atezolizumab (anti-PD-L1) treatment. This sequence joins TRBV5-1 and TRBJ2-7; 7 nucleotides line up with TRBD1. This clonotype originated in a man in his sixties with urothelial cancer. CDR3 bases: TGCGCCAGCAGCTTGGGGACAGGACCCTACGAGCAGTACTTC. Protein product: CASSLGTGPYEQYF.